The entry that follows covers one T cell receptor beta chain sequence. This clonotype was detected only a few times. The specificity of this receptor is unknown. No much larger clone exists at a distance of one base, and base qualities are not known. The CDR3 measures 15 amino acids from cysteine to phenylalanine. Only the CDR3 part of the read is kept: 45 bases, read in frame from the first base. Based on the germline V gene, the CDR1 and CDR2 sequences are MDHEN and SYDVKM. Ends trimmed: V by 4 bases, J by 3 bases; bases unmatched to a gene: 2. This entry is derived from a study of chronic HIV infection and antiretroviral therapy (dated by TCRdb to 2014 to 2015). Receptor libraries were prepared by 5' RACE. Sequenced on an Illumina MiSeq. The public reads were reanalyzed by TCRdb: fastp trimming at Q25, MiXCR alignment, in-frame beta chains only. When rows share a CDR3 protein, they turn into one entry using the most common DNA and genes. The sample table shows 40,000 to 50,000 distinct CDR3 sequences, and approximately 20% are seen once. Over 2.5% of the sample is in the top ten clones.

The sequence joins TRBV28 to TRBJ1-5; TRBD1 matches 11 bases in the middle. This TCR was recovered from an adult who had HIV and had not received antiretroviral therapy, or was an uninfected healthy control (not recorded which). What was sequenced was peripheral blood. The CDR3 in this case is CASSWDRGINQPQHF. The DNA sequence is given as TGTGCCAGCAGTTGGGACAGGGGGATCAATCAGCCCCAGCATTTT.